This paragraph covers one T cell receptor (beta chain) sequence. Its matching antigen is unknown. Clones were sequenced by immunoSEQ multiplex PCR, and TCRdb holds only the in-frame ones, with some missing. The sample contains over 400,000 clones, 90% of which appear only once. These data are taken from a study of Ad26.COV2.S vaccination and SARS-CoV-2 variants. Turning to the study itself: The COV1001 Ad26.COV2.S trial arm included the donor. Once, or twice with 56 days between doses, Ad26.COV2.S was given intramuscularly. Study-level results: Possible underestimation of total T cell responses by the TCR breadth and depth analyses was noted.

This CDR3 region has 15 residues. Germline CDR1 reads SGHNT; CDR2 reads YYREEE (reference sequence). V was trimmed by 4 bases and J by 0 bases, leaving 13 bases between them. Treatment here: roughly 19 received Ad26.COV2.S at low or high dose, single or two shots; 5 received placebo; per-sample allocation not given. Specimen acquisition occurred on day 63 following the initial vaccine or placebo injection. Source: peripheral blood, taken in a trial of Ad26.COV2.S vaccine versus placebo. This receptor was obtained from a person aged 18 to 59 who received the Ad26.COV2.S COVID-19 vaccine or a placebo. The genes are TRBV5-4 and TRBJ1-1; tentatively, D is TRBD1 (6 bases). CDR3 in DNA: TGTGCCAGCAGCGCCCGACAGGACATGAACACTGAAGCTTTCTTT. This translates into CASSARQDMNTEAFF.